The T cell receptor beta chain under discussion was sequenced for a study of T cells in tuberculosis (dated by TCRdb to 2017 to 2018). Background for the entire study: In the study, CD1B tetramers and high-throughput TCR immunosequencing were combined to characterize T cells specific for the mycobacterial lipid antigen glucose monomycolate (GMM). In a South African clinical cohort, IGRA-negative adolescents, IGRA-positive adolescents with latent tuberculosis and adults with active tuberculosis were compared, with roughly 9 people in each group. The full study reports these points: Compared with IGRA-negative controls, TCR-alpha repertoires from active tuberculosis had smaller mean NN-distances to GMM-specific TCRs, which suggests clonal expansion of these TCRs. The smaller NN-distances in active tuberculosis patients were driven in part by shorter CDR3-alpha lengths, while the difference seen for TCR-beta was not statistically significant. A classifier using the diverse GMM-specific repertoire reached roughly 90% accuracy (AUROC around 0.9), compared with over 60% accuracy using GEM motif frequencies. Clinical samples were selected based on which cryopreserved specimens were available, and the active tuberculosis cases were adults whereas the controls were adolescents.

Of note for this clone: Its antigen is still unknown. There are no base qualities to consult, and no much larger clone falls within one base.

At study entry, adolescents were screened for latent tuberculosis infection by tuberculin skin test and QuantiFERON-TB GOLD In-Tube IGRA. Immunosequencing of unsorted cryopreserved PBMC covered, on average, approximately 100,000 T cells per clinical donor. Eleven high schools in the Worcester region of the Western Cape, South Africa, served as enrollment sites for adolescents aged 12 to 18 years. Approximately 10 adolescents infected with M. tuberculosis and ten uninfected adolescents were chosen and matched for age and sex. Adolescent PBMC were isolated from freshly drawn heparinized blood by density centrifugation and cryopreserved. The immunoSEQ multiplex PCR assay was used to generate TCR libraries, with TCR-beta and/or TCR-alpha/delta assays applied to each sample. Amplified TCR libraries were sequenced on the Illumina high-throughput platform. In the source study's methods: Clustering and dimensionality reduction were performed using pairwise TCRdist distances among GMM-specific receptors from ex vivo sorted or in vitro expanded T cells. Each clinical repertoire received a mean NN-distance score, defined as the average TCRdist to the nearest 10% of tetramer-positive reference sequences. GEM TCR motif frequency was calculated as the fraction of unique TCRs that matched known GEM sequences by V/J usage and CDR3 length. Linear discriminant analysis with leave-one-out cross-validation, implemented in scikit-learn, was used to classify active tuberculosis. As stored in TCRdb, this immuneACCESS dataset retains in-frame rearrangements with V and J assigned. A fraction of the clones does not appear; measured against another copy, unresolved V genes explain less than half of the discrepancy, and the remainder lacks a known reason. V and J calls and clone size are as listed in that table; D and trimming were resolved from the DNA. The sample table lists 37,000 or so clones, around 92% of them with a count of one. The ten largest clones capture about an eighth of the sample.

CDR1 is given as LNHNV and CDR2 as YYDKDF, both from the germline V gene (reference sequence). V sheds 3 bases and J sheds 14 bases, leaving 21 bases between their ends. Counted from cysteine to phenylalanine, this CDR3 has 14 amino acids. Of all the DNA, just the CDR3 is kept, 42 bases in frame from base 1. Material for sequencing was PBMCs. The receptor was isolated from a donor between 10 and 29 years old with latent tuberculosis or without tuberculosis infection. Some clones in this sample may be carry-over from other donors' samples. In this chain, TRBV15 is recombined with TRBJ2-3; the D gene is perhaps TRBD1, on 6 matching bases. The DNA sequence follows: TGTGCCACCAGCAGGACCGGACAGCCCACGACGGTGTATTTT. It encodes CATSRTGQPTTVYF.